This T cell receptor (beta chain) was observed in a study of blood T cell repertoires in COVID-19. For the study at large: Acute-phase and convalescent COVID-19 samples originated in the United States, Italy and Spain. PBMCs, B-cell-depleted T cells, or T cells provided the cDNA or gDNA that made up the material.

Germline V gives CDR1 MRHNA, CDR2 SNTAGT. The CDR3 is 18 amino acids. V lost 5 bases to trimming and J lost 0 bases, with 17 bases between them. How the authors handled the data: Amplifying reference gene primers gave estimates of nucleated cell counts. TCRdb's table, derived via immunoSEQ multiplex PCR, lists solely in-frame clones and lacks some. V and J calls and clone size are those listed in that table; D and trimming were worked out from the DNA. This table has about 140,000 clones, roughly 80% appearing once. The TCR sequence derives from a man in his fifties or sixties with acute or convalescent COVID-19. The chain recombines TRBV6-4 with TRBJ1-6; D gene uncertain. Sequenced sample: peripheral blood. The CDR3 DNA reads TGTGCCAGCAGTCTGGAACAGATCACTGGCTCCTATAATTCACCCCTCCACTTT. Protein: CASSLEQITGSYNSPLHF.